The entry below describes one T cell receptor beta chain. The antigen it binds to is not known. The record has no base qualities; no much larger clone is one base away. The sample is drawn from a study of cytomegalovirus exposure and HLA in healthy donors (dated by TCRdb to about 2017). Looking at the study overall: The 500 to 800 repertoires of the first cohort and the 110 or so validation repertoires were produced on the same platform, according to a later analysis. The study aimed to test whether cataloging public T cell receptors could reveal signatures of past pathogen exposure. To predict cytomegalovirus infection status, the study brought together high-throughput TCR immunosequencing, statistical association of individual TCRs with disease status, and machine learning. Along with the approximately 600-subject first cohort, a separate validation cohort of around 120 different subjects was used. Broader findings and caveats from the paper: A later analysis lacked HLA typing for the validation cohort, so it scored co-occurrence in that cohort across all 110 or so repertoires. A few of the identified cytomegalovirus-associated TCR beta chains were confirmed in vitro to be specific for cytomegalovirus antigens. In a later analysis, TCRs clustered in the first cohort were found to also tend to co-occur in the 130 or so validation repertoires, with approximately 93% of cluster scores above 0. According to the authors, the approach could potentially be generalized to other disease states and immunological phenotypes. In the study, 150 to 200 TCR beta chains were listed as associated with cytomegalovirus. The classifier was reported to diagnose cytomegalovirus status with high specificity and sensitivity in both the original and validation cohorts. Most TCR sequences were observed very rarely across donors, whereas some public TCRs were present in many individuals.

The CDR3 runs 16 amino acids, cysteine and phenylalanine included. The CDR3 DNA has 48 bases and is translated from base 1. V ends up 4 bases short and J 7 bases short, with an unmatched junction base count of 12. Looking up the germline V gene yields CDR1 SGDLS and CDR2 YYNGEE. Libraries were made using the immunoSEQ multiplex PCR assay. The paper's data handling went like this. A statistical classification framework was built to diagnose cytomegalovirus status from the catalog of TCR beta chain sequences. TCRdb limited this immuneACCESS table to in-frame rearrangements with V and J called. A share of clones is missing; checked studies link under half to unresolved V genes, and the rest is unexplained. Clone size and the V and J calls come from that table; the DNA yielded D and trimming. The sample includes 150,000 to 180,000 clones, with about 88% observed a single time. Around 24% of the sample goes to the ten largest clones.

Donors formed part of the validation cohort, which comprised 120 subjects and was distinct from the first cohort of fewer than 750 subjects. The TCR comes from a young man in good health and CMV-seropositive. Specimen: PBMCs. In this chain, TRBV9 is recombined with TRBJ2-3; 10 middle bases align to TRBD2. The bases are TGTGCCAGCAGCCTTCGGACTAGCGGAGCCCCGAATACGCAGTATTTT. It translates as CASSLRTSGAPNTQYF. Reference TRBV9 and TRBJ2-3 genes cover what lies past the CDR3, so the full variable domain is DSGVTQTPKHLITATGQRVTLRCSPRSGDLSVYWYQQSLDQGLQFLIQYYNGEERAKGNILERFSAQQFPDLHSELNLSSLELGDSALYFCASSLRTSGAPNTQYFGPGTRLTVL.